This record looks at one TCR beta chain sequence and its context. This entry belongs to a study of blood T cell repertoires in COVID-19. About the study: Donors in the United States, Italy and Spain gave samples during acute or convalescent COVID-19.

Sequencing was performed with immunoSEQ multiplex PCR; in TCRdb, only in-frame clones are kept and a portion is missing. The table records 400,000 to 500,000 clones, around nine tenths of them present only once. With 2 bases removed from V and 3 bases from J, the gap between germline ends came to 4 bases. In germline, CDR1 is SGHAT, CDR2 FQNNGV. The CDR3 has 13 amino acids. This chain uses TRBV11-2 with TRBJ1-4; D remains unclear. The source of this sequence is a woman aged 40 to 49 who had recovered from COVID-19. Sequencing was performed on PBMCs or T cells enriched from blood (not recorded which). The DNA of the CDR3 is TGTGCCAGCAGCTTAAGCTCTAATGAAAAACTGTTTTTT. Its protein product is CASSLSSNEKLFF. Full variable domain (remainder filled in from reference TRBV11-2 and TRBJ1-4): EAGVAQSPRYKIIEKRQSVAFWCNPISGHATLYWYQQILGQGPKLLIQFQNNGVVDDSQLPKDRFSAERLKGVDSTLKIQPAKLEDSAVYLCASSLSSNEKLFFGSGTQLSVL.